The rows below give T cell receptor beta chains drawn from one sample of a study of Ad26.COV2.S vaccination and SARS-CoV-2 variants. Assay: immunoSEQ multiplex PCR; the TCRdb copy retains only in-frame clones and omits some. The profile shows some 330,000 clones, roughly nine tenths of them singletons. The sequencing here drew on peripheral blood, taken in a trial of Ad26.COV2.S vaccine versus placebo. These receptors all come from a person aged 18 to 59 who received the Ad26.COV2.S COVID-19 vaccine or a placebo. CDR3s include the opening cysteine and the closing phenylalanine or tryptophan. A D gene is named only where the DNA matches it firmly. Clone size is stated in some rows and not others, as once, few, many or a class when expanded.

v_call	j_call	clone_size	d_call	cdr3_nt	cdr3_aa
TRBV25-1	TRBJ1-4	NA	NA	TGTGCCAGCAGTGGACCCGATAACCGACGGACTAATGAAAAACTGTTTTTT	CASSGPDNRRTNEKLFF
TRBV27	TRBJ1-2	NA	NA	TGTGCCAGCAGTTTATCTGGGACTGGGGACTATGGCTACACCTTC	CASSLSGTGDYGYTF
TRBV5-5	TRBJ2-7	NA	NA	TGTGCCAGCAGCAGCTACGACACAGAGGCCTACGAGCAGTACTTC	CASSSYDTEAYEQYF
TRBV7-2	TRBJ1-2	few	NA	TGTGCCAGCAGCCCCCCGCCCCAAGGCTACACCTTC	CASSPPPQGYTF
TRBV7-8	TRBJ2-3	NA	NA	TGTGCCAGCAGCTTAGCGCGAGATAATACGCAGTATTTT	CASSLARDNTQYF
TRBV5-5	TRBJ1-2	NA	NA	TGTGCCAGCAGCTTTCCTAGGGGAAGTAACTATGGCTACACCTTC	CASSFPRGSNYGYTF
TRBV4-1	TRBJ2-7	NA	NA	TGCGCCAGCAGCCAAGCCCCGTCCCTTCGCGAGCAGTACTTC	CASSQAPSLREQYF
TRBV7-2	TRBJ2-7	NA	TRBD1	TGTGCCAGCAGCTTAAGGACAGGTTTGGTCTCCTACGAGCAGTACTTC	CASSLRTGLVSYEQYF
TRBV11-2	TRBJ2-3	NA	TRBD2	TGTGCCAGCAAACGGGAGGGAGATACGCAGTATTTT	CASKREGDTQYF
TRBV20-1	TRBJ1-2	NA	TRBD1	TGCAGTGCTAATGACCCGGGACAGGGGTCGTCTGTAACTATCTATGGCTACACCTTC	CSANDPGQGSSVTIYGYTF
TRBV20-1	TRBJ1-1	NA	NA	TGCAGTGCTAGTAGGCACTCGGGAGCTTTCTTT	CSASRHSGAFF
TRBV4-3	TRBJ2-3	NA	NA	TGCGCCAGCAGCCAAGAGGCAGACTTTGGAGATACGCAGTATTTT	CASSQEADFGDTQYF
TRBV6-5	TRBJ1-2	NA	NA	TGTGCCAGCAGATTAAGCACCCCGCAAGGCTATGGCTACACCTTC	CASRLSTPQGYGYTF
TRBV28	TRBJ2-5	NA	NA	TGTGCCAGCAGTTGGGAAGAGACCCAGTACTTC	CASSWEETQYF
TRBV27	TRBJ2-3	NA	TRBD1	TGTGCCAGCAATTATTATTATGGGGTGGGGACAGTCACAGATACGCAGTATTTT	CASNYYYGVGTVTDTQYF
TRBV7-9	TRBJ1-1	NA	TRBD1	TGTGCCAGCAGCTTGGACAGGGTAGGAACTGAAGCTTTCTTT	CASSLDRVGTEAFF
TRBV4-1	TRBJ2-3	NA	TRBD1	TGCGCCAGCAGCCAAGGGGCCTACAGGGGGTACAGCACAGATACGCAGTATTTT	CASSQGAYRGYSTDTQYF
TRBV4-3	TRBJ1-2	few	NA	TGCGCCAGCAGCCAAGATCTTGACGGCCTTAACTATGGCTACACCTTC	CASSQDLDGLNYGYTF
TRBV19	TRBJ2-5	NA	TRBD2	TGTGCCAGTAGGACTAGCGGGAGGCAAGAGACCCAGTACTTC	CASRTSGRQETQYF
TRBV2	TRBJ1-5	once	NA	TGTGCCAGCAGTGAAAGGGGGTACCCTAATCAGCCCCAGCATTTT	CASSERGYPNQPQHF
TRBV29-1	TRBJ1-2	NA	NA	TGCAGCGTTGAAGAACGGGGGCCCGACCGCTATGGCTACACCTTC	CSVEERGPDRYGYTF
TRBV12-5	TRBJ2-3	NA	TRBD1	TGTGCTAGTGCTCGGGCCGCCGGACAGGATCCTAGCACAGATACGCAGTATTTT	CASARAAGQDPSTDTQYF
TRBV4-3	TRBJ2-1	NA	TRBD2	TGCGCCAGCAGCCAAGTCGTTAGCGGGGGTACTTACAATGAGCAGTTCTTC	CASSQVVSGGTYNEQFF
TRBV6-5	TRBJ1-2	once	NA	TGTGCCACCGGAGACGGGAGCCGAAAAGATGGCTACACCTTC	CATGDGSRKDGYTF
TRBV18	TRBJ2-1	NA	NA	TGTGCCAGCTCACTCCGAGGCTACAATGAGCAGTTCTTC	CASSLRGYNEQFF
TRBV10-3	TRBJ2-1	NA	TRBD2	TGTGCCATCAGTGAGTCTTCGCTAGCGGGGGGCCTAAACAATGAGCAGTTCTTC	CAISESSLAGGLNNEQFF
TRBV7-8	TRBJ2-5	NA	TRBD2	TGTGCCAGCAGCCCCGGACTAGCGGGGGAAATAGAGACCCAGTACTTC	CASSPGLAGEIETQYF
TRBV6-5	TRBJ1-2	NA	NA	TGTGCCAGCAGTAGATCAGGAGATGGCTACACCTTC	CASSRSGDGYTF
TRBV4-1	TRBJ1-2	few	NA	TGCGCCAGCAGCCAAGTCCCCACAGGGTTAGTGGGCTACACCTTC	CASSQVPTGLVGYTF
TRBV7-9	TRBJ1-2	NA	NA	TGTGCCAGCAGGGCTACCGCTGGAGGGAGCCATGGCTACACCTTC	CASRATAGGSHGYTF
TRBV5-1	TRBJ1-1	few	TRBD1	TGCGCCAGCAGCCCGGGAGGGACAGCAATCACTGAAGCTTTCTTT	CASSPGGTAITEAFF
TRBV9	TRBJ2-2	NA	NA	TGTGCCAGCAGCGCGACAGGCGCGAACACCGGGGAGCTGTTTTTT	CASSATGANTGELFF
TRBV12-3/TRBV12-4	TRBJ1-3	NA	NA	TGTGCCAGCACCCTACCCCCGGGAAACACCATATATTTT	CASTLPPGNTIYF
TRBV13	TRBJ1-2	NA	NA	TGTGCCAGCAGCTTAGTGGCGGGGGCTGAAGGCTACACCTTC	CASSLVAGAEGYTF
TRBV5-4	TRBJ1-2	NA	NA	TGTGCCAGCAGCTTGGCAGCGGCAGGGAGTCAATGGGGCTACACCTTC	CASSLAAAGSQWGYTF
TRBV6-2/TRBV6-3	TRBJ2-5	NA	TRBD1	TGTGCCAGCAGCGAAAGACAGGGGGCCCGGGAGACCCAGTACTTC	CASSERQGARETQYF
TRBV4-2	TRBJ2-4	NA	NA	TGTGCCAGCAGCCAAGGTCAGGGGTTAAACATTCAGTACTTC	CASSQGQGLNIQYF
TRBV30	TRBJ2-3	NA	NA	TGTGCCTGGAGCGACGGAATCTTCACAGATACGCAGTATTTT	CAWSDGIFTDTQYF
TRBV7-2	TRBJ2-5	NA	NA	TGTGCCAGCGGAGGGGCCTTTCCGGAGACCCAGTACTTC	CASGGAFPETQYF
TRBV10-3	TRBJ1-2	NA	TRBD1	TGTGCCATCAGGCCCGGGACAGGGGGCCCATTTTTCTATGGCTACACCTTC	CAIRPGTGGPFFYGYTF
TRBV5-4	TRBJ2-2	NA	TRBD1	TGTGCCAGCAGCTTGAGGGGACAGGGGGCCGGGGAGCTGTTTTTT	CASSLRGQGAGELFF
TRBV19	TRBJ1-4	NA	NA	TGTGCCAGTGAGGGTGGCGCTAATGAAAAACTGTTTTTT	CASEGGANEKLFF
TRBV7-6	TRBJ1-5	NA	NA	TGTGCCAGCAGCCAAAGGACCTCCCCCAATCAGCCCCAGCATTTT	CASSQRTSPNQPQHF
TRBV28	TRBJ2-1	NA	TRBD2	TGTGCCAGCAGTTCGCCAGCGGGGGGCTCCTACAATGAGCAGTTCTTC	CASSSPAGGSYNEQFF
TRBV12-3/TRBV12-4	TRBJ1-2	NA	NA	TGTGCCAGCAGTGAGACATTCTATGGCTACACCTTC	CASSETFYGYTF
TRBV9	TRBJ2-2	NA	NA	TGTGCCAGCGATGAGACGGGAAGGAACACCGGGGAGCTGTTTTTT	CASDETGRNTGELFF
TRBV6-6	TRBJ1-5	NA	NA	TGTGCCAGCAGTTACGCCGCCGGTCAGAATCAGCCCCAGCATTTT	CASSYAAGQNQPQHF
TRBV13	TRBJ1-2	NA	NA	TGTGCCAGCAGGCAAGCCCGATTCTATGGCTACACCTTC	CASRQARFYGYTF
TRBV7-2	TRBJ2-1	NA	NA	TGTGCCAGCAGCTTACAACTAGGGACGGGTGAGCAGTTCTTC	CASSLQLGTGEQFF
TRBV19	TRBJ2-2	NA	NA	TGTGCCAGTAGTATGACAGGTTACACCGGGGAGCTGTTTTTT	CASSMTGYTGELFF
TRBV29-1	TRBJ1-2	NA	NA	TGCAGCGTTGATCCCGGACACAGCTATGGCTACACCTTC	CSVDPGHSYGYTF